The rows below give T cell receptor beta chains drawn from one sample of a study of blood T cell repertoires in COVID-19. Profiling relied on immunoSEQ multiplex PCR, and the TCRdb table lists in-frame clones only, not all of them. The sample carries approximately 25,000 clones, around four fifths recorded once. Sequencing was done on a sample of peripheral blood. These receptors were obtained from a woman in her 70s with COVID-19, enrolled during active disease. Each CDR3 is given with its conserved first and last residue. D genes are given only for firm matches. Clone size, where shown, is once, few, many, or a class for clones that have expanded.

cdr3_nt: TGTGCCAGCAGCCAAGACAGGCTATCCTACGAGCAGTACTTC
cdr3_aa: CASSQDRLSYEQYF
v_call: TRBV7-2
clone_size: -
d_call: -
j_call: TRBJ2-7

cdr3_nt: TGCGCCAGCAGCCAAGGGGAAGGGACAACGGAGGCTCAGCAGTACTTC
cdr3_aa: CASSQGEGTTEAQQYF
v_call: TRBV4-1
clone_size: -
d_call: -
j_call: TRBJ2-7

cdr3_nt: TGTGCCAGCTCACCCCGCCAGGGTTTGGACACTGAAGCTTTCTTT
cdr3_aa: CASSPRQGLDTEAFF
v_call: TRBV18
clone_size: -
d_call: -
j_call: TRBJ1-1

cdr3_nt: TGTGCCAGCAGTCAAATCCGGGACACCGGGGAGCTGTTTTTT
cdr3_aa: CASSQIRDTGELFF
v_call: TRBV6-5
clone_size: -
d_call: -
j_call: TRBJ2-2

cdr3_nt: TGTGCCAGTAGTCCTCGGGACAGGGGGCGCAGGGATCAGCCCCAGCATTTT
cdr3_aa: CASSPRDRGRRDQPQHF
v_call: TRBV19
clone_size: -
d_call: TRBD1
j_call: TRBJ1-5

cdr3_nt: TGCGCCAGCAGCCAAGAAAGTGTAACTAGCGGAACCAACAATGAGCAGTTCTTC
cdr3_aa: CASSQESVTSGTNNEQFF
v_call: TRBV4-1
clone_size: -
d_call: TRBD2
j_call: TRBJ2-1

cdr3_nt: TGTGCCAGCAGCTTACGGGGACAAGGCAATGAGCAGTTCTTC
cdr3_aa: CASSLRGQGNEQFF
v_call: TRBV11-3
clone_size: few
d_call: -
j_call: TRBJ2-1

cdr3_nt: TGTGCCAGCAGTTTTGTTGGGGGGGACGCTTTCTTT
cdr3_aa: CASSFVGGDAFF
v_call: TRBV27
clone_size: -
d_call: -
j_call: TRBJ1-1

cdr3_nt: TGTGCCAGCAGTTTCCCCCTCCAAGAGACCCAGTACTTC
cdr3_aa: CASSFPLQETQYF
v_call: TRBV12-3/TRBV12-4
clone_size: once
d_call: -
j_call: TRBJ2-5

cdr3_nt: TGTGCCAGCAGTTTACCGGGGGACTATGGCTACACCTTC
cdr3_aa: CASSLPGDYGYTF
v_call: TRBV28
clone_size: -
d_call: -
j_call: TRBJ1-2

cdr3_nt: TGTGCCAGCAGCCGGGGGGAGGGTACTGAAGCTTTCTTT
cdr3_aa: CASSRGEGTEAFF
v_call: TRBV6-5
clone_size: once
d_call: -
j_call: TRBJ1-1

cdr3_nt: TGTGCCAGCAGTCCGCGCAGGGATTCACCCCTCCACTTT
cdr3_aa: CASSPRRDSPLHF
v_call: TRBV12-3/TRBV12-4
clone_size: -
d_call: -
j_call: TRBJ1-6

cdr3_nt: TGTGCTAGTGGTTACCCCGGGTCGGGAAACACCGGGGAGCTGTTTTTT
cdr3_aa: CASGYPGSGNTGELFF
v_call: TRBV12-5
clone_size: -
d_call: -
j_call: TRBJ2-2

cdr3_nt: TGTGCCAGCAGCGCCGGGACTAGCGCCGAGCAGTACTTC
cdr3_aa: CASSAGTSAEQYF
v_call: TRBV9
clone_size: -
d_call: TRBD2
j_call: TRBJ2-7

cdr3_nt: TGCGCCAGCAGCCAATGGGGCTCGCAAGAGACCCAGTACTTC
cdr3_aa: CASSQWGSQETQYF
v_call: TRBV4-3
clone_size: -
d_call: -
j_call: TRBJ2-5

cdr3_nt: TGTGCCAGCAGAGCGGGACTAGCGGGGGGGCGTGGAGATACGCAGTATTTT
cdr3_aa: CASRAGLAGGRGDTQYF
v_call: TRBV2
clone_size: -
d_call: TRBD2
j_call: TRBJ2-3

cdr3_nt: TGTGCCAGCAGCCCTCAGGGTTTCAGCACTGAAGCTTTCTTT
cdr3_aa: CASSPQGFSTEAFF
v_call: TRBV3-1/TRBV3-2
clone_size: -
d_call: -
j_call: TRBJ1-1